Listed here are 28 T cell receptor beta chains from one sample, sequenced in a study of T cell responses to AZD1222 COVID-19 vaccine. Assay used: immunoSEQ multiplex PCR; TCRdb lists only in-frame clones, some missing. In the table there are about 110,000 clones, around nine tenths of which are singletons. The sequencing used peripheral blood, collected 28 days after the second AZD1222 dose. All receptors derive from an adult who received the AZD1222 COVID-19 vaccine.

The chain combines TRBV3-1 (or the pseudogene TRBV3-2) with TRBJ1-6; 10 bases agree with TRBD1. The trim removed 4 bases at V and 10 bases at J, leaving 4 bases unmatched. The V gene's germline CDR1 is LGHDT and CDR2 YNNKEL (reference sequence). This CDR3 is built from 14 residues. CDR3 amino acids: CASSPDRGRSPLHF. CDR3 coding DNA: TGTGCCAGCAGCCCAGACAGGGGGCGGTCACCCCTCCACTTT.

CDR3 DNA: TGTGCCAGTACAACTCTGAGCCGCGGCGTTTATAGCAATCAGCCCCAGCATTTT. Its translation: CASTTLSRGVYSNQPQHF. The rearrangement links TRBV19 to TRBJ1-5; D unclear. V was pared by 7 bases and J by 0 bases, with 22 bases between. The CDR3 sequence is 18 residues long. Germline values: CDR1 LNHDA, CDR2 SQIVND (reference sequence).

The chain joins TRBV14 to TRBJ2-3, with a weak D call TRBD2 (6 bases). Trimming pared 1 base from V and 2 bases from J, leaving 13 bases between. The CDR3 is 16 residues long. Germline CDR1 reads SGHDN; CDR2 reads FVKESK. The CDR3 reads CASSQGVLAHTDTQYF. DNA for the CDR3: TGTGCCAGCAGCCAAGGGGTCCTAGCGCACACAGATACGCAGTATTTT.

Here the CDR3 DNA reads TGTGCCAGCAGCACACACAGAGAAGAGACCCAGTACTTC. Its protein is CASSTHREETQYF. The V call is TRBV28, the J call TRBJ2-5; D uncertain. This CDR3 is 13 amino acids long. CDR1 is MDHEN, CDR2 SYDVKM, per germline. V lost 6 bases to trimming and J lost 3 bases, with 11 bases between them.

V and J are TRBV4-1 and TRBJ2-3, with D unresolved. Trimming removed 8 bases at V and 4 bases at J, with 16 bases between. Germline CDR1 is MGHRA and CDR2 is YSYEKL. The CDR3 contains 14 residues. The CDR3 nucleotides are TGCGCCAGCGCACCCTCGGCCTTGGCAGATACGCAGTATTTT. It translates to CASAPSALADTQYF.

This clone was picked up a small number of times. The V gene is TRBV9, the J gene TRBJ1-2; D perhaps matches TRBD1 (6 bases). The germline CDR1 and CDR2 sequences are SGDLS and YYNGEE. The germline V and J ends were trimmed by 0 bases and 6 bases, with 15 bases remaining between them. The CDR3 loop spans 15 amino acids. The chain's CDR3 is CASSVEGHVKDGYTF. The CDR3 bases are TGTGCCAGCAGCGTAGAGGGACATGTCAAGGATGGCTACACCTTC.

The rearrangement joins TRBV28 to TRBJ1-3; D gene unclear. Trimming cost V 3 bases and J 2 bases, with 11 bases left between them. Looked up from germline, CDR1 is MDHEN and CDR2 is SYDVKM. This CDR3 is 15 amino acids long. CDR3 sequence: CASSFKGLAGNTIYF. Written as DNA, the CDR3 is TGTGCCAGCAGTTTTAAAGGGCTTGCTGGAAACACCATATATTTT.

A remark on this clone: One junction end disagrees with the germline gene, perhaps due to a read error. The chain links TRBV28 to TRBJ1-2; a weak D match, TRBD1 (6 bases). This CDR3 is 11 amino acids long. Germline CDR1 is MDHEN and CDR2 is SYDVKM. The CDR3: CASRLGQRVFF. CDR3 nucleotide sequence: TGTGCCAGCAGACTTGGACAGAGGGTTTTCTTC.

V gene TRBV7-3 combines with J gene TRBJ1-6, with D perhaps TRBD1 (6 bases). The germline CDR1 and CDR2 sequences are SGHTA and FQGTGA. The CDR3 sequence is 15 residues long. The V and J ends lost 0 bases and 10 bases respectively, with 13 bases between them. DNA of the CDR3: TGTGCCAGCAGCTTAACGTTAGGGGGTGGCTCACCCCTCCACTTT. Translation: CASSLTLGGGSPLHF. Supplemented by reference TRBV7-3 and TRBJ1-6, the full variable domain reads GAGVSQTPSNKVTEKGKYVELRCDPISGHTALYWYRQSLGQGPEFLIYFQGTGAADDSGLPNDRFFAVRPEGSVSTLKIQRTERGDSAVYLCASSLTLGGGSPLHFGNGTRLTVT.

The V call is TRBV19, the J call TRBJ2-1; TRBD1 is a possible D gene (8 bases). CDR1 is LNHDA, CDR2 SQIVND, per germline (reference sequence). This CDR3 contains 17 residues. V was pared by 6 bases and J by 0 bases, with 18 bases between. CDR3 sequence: CASRDTGGEGSYNEQFF. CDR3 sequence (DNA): TGTGCCAGTAGAGATACAGGGGGGGAGGGCTCCTACAATGAGCAGTTCTTC.

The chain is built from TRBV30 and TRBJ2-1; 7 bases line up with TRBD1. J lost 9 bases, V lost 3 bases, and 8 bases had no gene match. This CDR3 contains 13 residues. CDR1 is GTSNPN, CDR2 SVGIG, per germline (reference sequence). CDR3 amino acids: CAWSSTTGSEQFF. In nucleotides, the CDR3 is TGTGCCTGGAGCTCTACGACAGGGTCTGAGCAGTTCTTC.

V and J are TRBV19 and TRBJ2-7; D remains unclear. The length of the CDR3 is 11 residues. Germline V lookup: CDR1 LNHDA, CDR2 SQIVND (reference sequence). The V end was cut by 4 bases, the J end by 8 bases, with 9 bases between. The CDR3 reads CASSTDTQQYF. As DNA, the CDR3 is TGTGCCAGTAGTACTGACACCCAGCAGTACTTC.

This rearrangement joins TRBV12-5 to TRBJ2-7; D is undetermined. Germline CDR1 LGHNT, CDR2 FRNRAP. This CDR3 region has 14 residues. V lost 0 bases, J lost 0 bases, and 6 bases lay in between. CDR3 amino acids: CASGLVGHSYEQYF. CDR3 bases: TGTGCTAGTGGTTTGGTCGGTCACTCCTACGAGCAGTACTTC.

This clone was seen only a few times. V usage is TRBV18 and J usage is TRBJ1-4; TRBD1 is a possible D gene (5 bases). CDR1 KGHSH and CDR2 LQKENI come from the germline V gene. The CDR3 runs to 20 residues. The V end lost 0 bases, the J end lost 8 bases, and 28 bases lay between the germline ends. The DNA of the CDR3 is TGTGCCAGCTCACCACCTGTAAAGAAGCGGTGGACTTGGGACGGAGAAAAACTGTTTTTT. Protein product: CASSPPVKKRWTWDGEKLFF.

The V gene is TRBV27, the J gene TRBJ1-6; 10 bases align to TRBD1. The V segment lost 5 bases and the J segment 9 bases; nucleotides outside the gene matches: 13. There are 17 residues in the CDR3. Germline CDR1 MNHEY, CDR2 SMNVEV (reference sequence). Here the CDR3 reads CASSPPQTGGWGSPLHF. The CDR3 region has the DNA TGTGCCAGCAGTCCGCCCCAGACAGGGGGCTGGGGTTCACCCCTCCACTTT.

CDR3 loop: CASSVGHSTSGNTIYF. CDR3 coding DNA: TGTGCCAGCAGCGTAGGGCACAGCACCTCTGGAAACACCATATATTTT. The chain recombines TRBV9 with TRBJ1-3; D is unresolved. The germline V and J ends were trimmed by 0 bases and 0 bases, with 10 bases remaining between them. This CDR3 is 16 amino acids long. The germline CDR1 and CDR2 sequences are SGDLS and YYNGEE.

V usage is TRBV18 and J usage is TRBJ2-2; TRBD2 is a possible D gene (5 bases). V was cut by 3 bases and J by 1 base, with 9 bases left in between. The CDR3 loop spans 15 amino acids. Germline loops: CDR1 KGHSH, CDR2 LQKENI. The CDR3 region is CASSPGSGNTGELFF. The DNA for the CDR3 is TGTGCCAGCTCACCGGGCAGCGGGAACACCGGGGAGCTGTTTTTT.

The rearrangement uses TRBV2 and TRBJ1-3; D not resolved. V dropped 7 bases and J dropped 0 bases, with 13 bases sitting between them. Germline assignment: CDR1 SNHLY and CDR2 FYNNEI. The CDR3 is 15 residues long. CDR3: CASMRGVGSGNTIYF. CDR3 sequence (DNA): TGTGCCAGCATGCGGGGAGTGGGCTCTGGAAACACCATATATTTT.

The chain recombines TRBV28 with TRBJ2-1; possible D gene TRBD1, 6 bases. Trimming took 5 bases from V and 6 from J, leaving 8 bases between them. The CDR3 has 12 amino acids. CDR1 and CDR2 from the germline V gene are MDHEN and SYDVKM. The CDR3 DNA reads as TGTGCCAGCAGTCAACAGGGCAATGAGCAGTTCTTC. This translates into CASSQQGNEQFF.

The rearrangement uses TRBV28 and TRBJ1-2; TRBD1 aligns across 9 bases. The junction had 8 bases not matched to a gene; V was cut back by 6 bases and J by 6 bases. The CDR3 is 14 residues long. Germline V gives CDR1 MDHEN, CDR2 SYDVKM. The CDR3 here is CASSSPGTGHGYTF. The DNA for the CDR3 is TGTGCCAGCAGCTCTCCCGGGACAGGGCATGGCTACACCTTC.

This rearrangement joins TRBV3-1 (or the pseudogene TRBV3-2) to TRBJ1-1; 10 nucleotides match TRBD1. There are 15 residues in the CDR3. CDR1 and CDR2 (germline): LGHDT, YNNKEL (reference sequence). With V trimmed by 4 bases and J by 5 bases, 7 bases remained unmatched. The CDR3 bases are TGTGCCAGCAGCCTTCGGACAGGGGGAGGAACTGAAGCTTTCTTT. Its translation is CASSLRTGGGTEAFF.

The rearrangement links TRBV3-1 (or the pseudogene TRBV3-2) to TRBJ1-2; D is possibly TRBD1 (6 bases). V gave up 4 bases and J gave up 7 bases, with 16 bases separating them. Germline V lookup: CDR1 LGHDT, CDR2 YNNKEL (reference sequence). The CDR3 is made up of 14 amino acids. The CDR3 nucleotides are TGTGCCAGCAGCCCAGAACAGGGTTTGTTTGGCTACACCTTC. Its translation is CASSPEQGLFGYTF.

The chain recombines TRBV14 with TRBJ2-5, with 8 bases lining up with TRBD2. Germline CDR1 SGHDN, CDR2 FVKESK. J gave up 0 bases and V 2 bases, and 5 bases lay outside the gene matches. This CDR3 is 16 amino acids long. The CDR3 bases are TGTGCCAGCAGCCAAAAGCGGGAGCGCTACCAAGAGACCCAGTACTTC. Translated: CASSQKRERYQETQYF.

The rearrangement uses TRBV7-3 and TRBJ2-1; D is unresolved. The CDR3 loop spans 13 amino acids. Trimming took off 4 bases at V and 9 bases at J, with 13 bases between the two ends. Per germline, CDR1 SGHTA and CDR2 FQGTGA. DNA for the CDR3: TGTGCCAGCAGCTCAGAAGGGTGGGGTGAGCAGTTCTTC. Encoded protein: CASSSEGWGEQFF.

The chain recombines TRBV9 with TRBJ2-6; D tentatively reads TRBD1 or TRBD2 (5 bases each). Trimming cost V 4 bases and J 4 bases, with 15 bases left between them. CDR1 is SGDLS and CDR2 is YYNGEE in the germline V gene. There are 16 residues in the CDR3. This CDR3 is CASSPPVGPGANVLTF. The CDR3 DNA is TGTGCCAGCAGCCCCCCGGTGGGACCCGGGGCCAACGTCCTGACTTTC.

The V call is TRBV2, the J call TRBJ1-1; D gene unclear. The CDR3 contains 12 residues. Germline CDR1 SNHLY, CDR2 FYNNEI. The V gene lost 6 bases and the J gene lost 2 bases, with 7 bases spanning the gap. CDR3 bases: TGTGCCAGCAGGAGGGCCAACACTGAAGCTTTCTTT. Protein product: CASRRANTEAFF.

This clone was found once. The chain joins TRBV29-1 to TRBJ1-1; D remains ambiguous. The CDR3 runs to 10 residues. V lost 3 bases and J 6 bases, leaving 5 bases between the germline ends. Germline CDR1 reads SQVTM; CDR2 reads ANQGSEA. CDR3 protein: CSVEGSEAFF. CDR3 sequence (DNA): TGCAGCGTTGAGGGGTCTGAAGCTTTCTTT.

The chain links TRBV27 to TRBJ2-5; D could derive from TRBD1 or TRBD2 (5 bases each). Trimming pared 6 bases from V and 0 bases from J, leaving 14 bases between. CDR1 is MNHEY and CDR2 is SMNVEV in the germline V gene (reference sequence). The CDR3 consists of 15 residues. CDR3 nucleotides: TGTGCCAGCAGCCTGGGACGCCTAGACCAAGAGACCCAGTACTTC. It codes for CASSLGRLDQETQYF.